The present TCR beta chain was sequenced within a study of blood T cell repertoires in COVID-19. Study-level background: T cells, B-cell-depleted T cells, or PBMCs provided the cDNA or gDNA that served as material.

Repertoires were generated with immunoSEQ multiplex PCR, while TCRdb's copy carries only in-frame clones and drops some. The data hold roughly 100,000 clones, with about 84% observed a single time. V dropped 4 bases and J dropped 2 bases, with 10 bases sitting between them. CDR1 SGHRS and CDR2 YFSETQ come from the germline V gene. This CDR3 contains 15 residues. This TCR derives from an elderly man with active or convalescent COVID-19. The sequenced sample consisted of peripheral blood. V gene TRBV5-1 combines with J gene TRBJ2-6, with TRBD1 as a possible D gene (5 bases). CDR3 amino acids: CASSTQVTGANVLTF. The CDR3 nucleotides read TGCGCCAGCAGCACACAGGTGACTGGGGCCAACGTCCTGACTTTC.